Listed here are 12 T cell receptor beta chains from one sample, sequenced in a study of blood T cells in healthy people across ages. Alongside a J-beta primer mix, a sample-barcoded 5' primer served in a second PCR lasting about 7 to 11 cycles. Using its own MiXCR run on the 5' RACE reads, TCRdb lists one record per CDR3 protein. The sample holds about 760,000 distinct CDR3 sequences, 20% to 25% seen once. These same records also appear under a second study, on T cells of mothers and their children.

Material: blood. All receptors derive from a boy younger than 18 in good health.

The chain recombines TRBV12-3 or TRBV12-4 with TRBJ1-6; no reliable D call. CDR3 size: 13 residues. Trimming took off 7 bases at V and 9 bases at J, with 13 bases between the two ends. The CDR3 nucleotides read TGTGCCAGCACCGATAATGGGCGTTCACCCCTCCACTTT. It encodes CASTDNGRSPLHF.

The chain employs TRBV20-1 and TRBJ1-1; D is perhaps TRBD1 (5 bases). CDR1 is DFQATT and CDR2 is SNEGSKA in the germline V gene (reference sequence). This CDR3 is built from 13 residues. V was shortened by 6 bases and J by 4 bases, with 15 bases between the two germline ends. The CDR3 protein is CSAHDGTTTEAFF. In DNA form, the CDR3 reads TGCAGTGCCCACGACGGGACCACCACTGAAGCTTTCTTT.

The rearrangement links TRBV5-1 to TRBJ2-5; D remains unclear. The end of the DNA fits TRBJ2-7 better, so the J call may be wrong. The CDR3 is 14 amino acids. The germline gives CDR1 SGHRS, CDR2 YFSETQ. This chain's CDR3 is CASSLRGVSYEQYF. CDR3 coding DNA: TGCGCCAGCAGCTTGCGCGGTGTCTCCTACGAGCAGTACTTC.

The chain recombines TRBV7-9 with TRBJ2-1, with 9 nucleotides matching TRBD2. The V gene end was trimmed by 5 bases and the J gene end by 7 bases; junction bases not matched to a gene: 12. The germline V gene encodes CDR1 SEHNR and CDR2 FQNEAQ (reference sequence). The CDR3 contains 16 residues. CDR3 amino acids: CASSQAKGGRANEQFF. The CDR3 nucleotides are TGTGCCAGCAGCCAAGCGAAGGGCGGGAGGGCTAATGAGCAGTTCTTC.

The rearrangement joins TRBV5-6 to TRBJ2-2, with 8 nucleotides matching TRBD1. Germline V gives CDR1 SGHDT, CDR2 YYEEEE. The J segment lost 3 bases and the V segment lost 4 bases, leaving 8 bases of the junction unmatched. The CDR3 spans 16 residues. CDR3 sequence (DNA): TGTGCCAGCAGCGGGAGGACAGGGATTGACACCGGGGAGCTGTTTTTT. Its protein product is CASSGRTGIDTGELFF.

This clonotype has ten or more counts. The J gene is TRBJ1-1, the V gene TRBV4-3; TRBD1 might be the D (5 bases). Per germline, CDR1 LGHNA and CDR2 YSLEER. V lost 0 bases and J lost 0, with 8 bases in between. CDR3 size: 15 residues. The CDR3 here is CASSQDGGMNTEAFF. The CDR3 DNA reads TGCGCCAGCAGCCAAGATGGGGGAATGAACACTGAAGCTTTCTTT.

This clonotype appeared a few times. V gene TRBV5-6 combines with J gene TRBJ2-5; perhaps TRBD2 as D (5 bases). The CDR3 length is 13 residues. With 0 bases removed from V and 7 bases from J, the gap between germline ends came to 10 bases. Germline assignment: CDR1 SGHDT and CDR2 YYEEEE. The CDR3 reads CASSLDSAGTQYF. The DNA for the CDR3 is TGTGCCAGCAGCTTGGACTCTGCGGGGACCCAGTACTTC.

The rearrangement links TRBV29-1 to TRBJ2-7; D may be TRBD1 or TRBD2 (6 bases each). Trimming removed 4 bases at V and 3 bases at J, with 10 bases between. CDR3 length: 12 amino acids. Germline V gene lookup returns CDR1 SQVTM and CDR2 ANQGSEA. The CDR3: CSVGGGLYEQYF. CDR3 sequence (DNA): TGCAGCGTTGGTGGGGGGCTCTACGAGCAGTACTTC.

The V and J genes are TRBV27 and TRBJ2-7; the D is unclear. Germline CDR1 MNHEY, CDR2 SMNVEV (reference sequence). This CDR3 spans 13 amino acids. Trimming took off 2 bases at V and 6 bases at J, with 11 bases between the two ends. CDR3 DNA sequence: TGTGCCAGCAGTTTAGGGTTCCGTGGCGAGCAGTACTTC. It translates to CASSLGFRGEQYF.

This clonotype was seen a handful of times. The rearrangement uses TRBV5-1 and TRBJ1-1, with D possibly TRBD1 on 5 matching bases. Trimming pared 0 bases from V and 7 bases from J, leaving 10 bases between. The germline gives CDR1 SGHRS, CDR2 YFSETQ. This CDR3 is built from 13 residues. CDR3 bases: TGCGCCAGCAGCTTGGATGGAGGGGTTGAAGCTTTCTTT. Amino acid sequence: CASSLDGGVEAFF.

The chain couples TRBV3-1 to TRBJ2-1, with a weak D call TRBD2 (6 bases). The CDR3 runs to 14 residues. V gave up 4 bases and J gave up 6 bases, with 13 bases separating them. CDR1 LGHDT and CDR2 YNNKEL come from the germline V gene (reference sequence). CDR3 sequence (DNA): TGTGCCAGCAGCCGATGGGACTCAATCAATGAGCAGTTCTTC. Its protein product is CASSRWDSINEQFF.

This clonotype was detected a few times. This CDR3 is CASRGSPGANVLTF. CDR3 bases: TGTGCCAGCAGAGGGTCTCCTGGGGCCAACGTCCTGACTTTC. This chain joins TRBV7-3 and TRBJ2-6; D is unclear. The germline V gene has CDR1 SGHTA and CDR2 FQGTGA. The CDR3 sequence is 14 residues long. V lost 6 bases and J lost 2, with 8 bases in between. The variable domain in full, with the rest retrieved from reference TRBV7-3 and TRBJ2-6, is GAGVSQTPSNKVTEKGKYVELRCDPISGHTALYWYRQSLGQGPEFLIYFQGTGAADDSGLPNDRFFAVRPEGSVSTLKIQRTERGDSAVYLCASRGSPGANVLTFGAGSRLTVL.